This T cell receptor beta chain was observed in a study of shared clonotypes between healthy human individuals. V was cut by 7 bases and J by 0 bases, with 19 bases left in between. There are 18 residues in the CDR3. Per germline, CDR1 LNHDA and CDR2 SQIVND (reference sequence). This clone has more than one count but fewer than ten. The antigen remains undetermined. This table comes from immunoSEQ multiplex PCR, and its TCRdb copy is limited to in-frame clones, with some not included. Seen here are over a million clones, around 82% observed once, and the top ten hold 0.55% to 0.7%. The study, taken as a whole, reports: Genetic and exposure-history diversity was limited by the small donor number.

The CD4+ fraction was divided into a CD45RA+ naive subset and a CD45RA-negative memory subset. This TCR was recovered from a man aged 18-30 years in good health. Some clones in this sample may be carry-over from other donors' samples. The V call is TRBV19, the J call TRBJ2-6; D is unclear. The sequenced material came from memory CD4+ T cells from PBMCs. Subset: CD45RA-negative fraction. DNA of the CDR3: TGTGCCAGTACCCCCCGGACCTCTGGCCCCTCTGGGGCCAACGTCCTGACTTTC. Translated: CASTPRTSGPSGANVLTF.